One sample yielded the 26 T cell receptor beta chains listed below, sequenced in a study of T cell repertoires in cytomegalovirus infection. These receptors have no known antigen. In TCRdb, the reads were re-called with MiXCR into one record per CDR3 protein. The data show roughly 700,000 distinct CDR3 sequences, around 32% seen once. The sample in question was cultured PBMCs, obtained from culture after CMV antigen stimulation. All receptors come from a human donor in good health (CMV status not recorded). Some clones in this sample may be carry-over from other donors' samples.

The rearrangement joins TRBV7-2 to TRBJ1-2; 8 bases are shared with TRBD1. V trimming: 7 bases; J trimming: 6 bases; junction bases outside the gene matches: 13. Germline CDR1 is SGHTA and CDR2 is FQGNSA. This CDR3 comprises 15 residues. In nucleotides, the CDR3 is TGTGCCAGCAACTTGCCTCCGGGACAGGACAATGGCTACACCTTC. Residues: CASNLPPGQDNGYTF.

This clonotype was observed a handful of times. J is TRBJ2-7 and V is TRBV6-6, with D possibly TRBD2 on 6 matching bases. This CDR3 contains 14 residues. Trimming took off 4 bases at V and 7 bases at J, with 17 bases between the two ends. Germline CDR1 reads MNHNY; CDR2 reads SVGAGI (reference sequence). The CDR3 region is CASSLVGGPGEQYF. In nucleotides, the CDR3 is TGTGCCAGCAGTTTGGTGGGAGGACCGGGGGAGCAGTACTTC.

V usage is TRBV7-4 and J usage is TRBJ2-7; D unclear. CDR3 size: 13 residues. V dropped 0 bases and J dropped 12 bases, with 15 bases sitting between them. CDR1 SGHVT and CDR2 SQSDAQ come from the germline V gene. The CDR3 loop is CASSLAGSLGAYF. In DNA, the CDR3 is TGTGCCAGCAGCTTAGCAGGTTCTCTAGGCGCGTACTTC. Full variable domain (missing parts from reference TRBV7-4 and TRBJ2-7): GAGVSQSPRYKVAKRGRDVALRCDSISGHVTLYWYRQTLGQGSEVLTYSQSDAQRDKSGRPSGRFSAERPERSVSTLKIQRTEQGDSAVYLCASSLAGSLGAYFGPGTRLTVT.

The chain combines TRBV7-6 with TRBJ2-7; D unclear. Germline V gene lookup returns CDR1 SGHVS and CDR2 FNYEAQ. V was pared by 0 bases and J by 5 bases, with 17 bases between. This CDR3 region has 16 residues. The CDR3 loop is CASSLAVTLEKDEQYF. The CDR3 DNA sequence: TGTGCCAGCAGCTTAGCCGTGACTCTCGAGAAGGACGAGCAGTACTTC.

The chain is built from TRBV6-6 and TRBJ1-5, with 7 bases aligning to TRBD1. J gave up 5 bases and V 5 bases, and 6 bases lay outside the gene matches. Germline V gene lookup returns CDR1 MNHNY and CDR2 SVGAGI (reference sequence). The CDR3 has 14 amino acids. The CDR3 bases are TGTGCCAGCAGTCCCTTACAGGGGTATCAGCCCCAGCATTTT. This gives the protein CASSPLQGYQPQHF.

This clonotype occurred a few times. This sequence joins TRBV20-1 and TRBJ2-3; D is possibly TRBD2 (5 bases). CDR3 length equals 11 residues. V was clipped by 3 bases and J by 6 bases, with 7 bases between them. Per the germline V gene, CDR1 is DFQATT and CDR2 is SNEGSKA (reference sequence). The CDR3 sequence: CSARRADTQYF. CDR3 DNA sequence: TGCAGTGCTAGGCGGGCCGATACGCAGTATTTT.

V and J are TRBV20-1 and TRBJ1-5; D uncertain. Per germline, CDR1 DFQATT and CDR2 SNEGSKA (reference sequence). The CDR3 is 13 amino acids. V lost 3 bases to trimming and J lost 2 bases, with 8 bases between them. The DNA of the CDR3 is TGCAGTGCTAGGGGCGCGGGCAATCAGCCCCAGCATTTT. It encodes CSARGAGNQPQHF.

This clonotype was counted only a few times. Written as DNA, the CDR3 is TGCAGTGCCACGGGACTGATGTTCGCCTACGAGCAGTACTTC. The encoded protein is CSATGLMFAYEQYF. The chain couples TRBV20-1 to TRBJ2-7, with D perhaps TRBD2 (6 bases). CDR1 is DFQATT and CDR2 is SNEGSKA in the germline V gene (reference sequence). This CDR3 comprises 14 residues. Trimming cost V 6 bases and J 2 bases, with 17 bases left between them.

The chain recombines TRBV20-1 with TRBJ1-1, with 7 bases that match TRBD1. Germline CDR1 is DFQATT and CDR2 is SNEGSKA (reference sequence). The length of the CDR3 is 13 residues. V shed 5 bases and J 2 bases; nucleotides not matched to a gene: 5. CDR3 loop: CSAGGQTNTEAFF. CDR3 coding DNA: TGCAGTGCTGGGGGACAGACTAACACTGAAGCTTTCTTT.

This clonotype was seen a few times. The chain employs TRBV28 and TRBJ1-2; 10 bases map to TRBD1. V lost 5 bases, J lost 3 bases, and 6 bases stayed unmatched. The CDR3 spans 15 residues. The germline CDR1 and CDR2 sequences are MDHEN and SYDVKM. The CDR3 loop reads CASSPRTGGDYGYTF. The DNA for the CDR3 is TGTGCCAGCAGTCCCAGGACAGGGGGGGACTATGGCTACACCTTC.

This clonotype was observed a handful of times. This rearrangement joins TRBV10-3 to TRBJ2-1; 7 nucleotides align to TRBD2. V lost 0 bases and J lost 8; bases outside the gene matches: 4. CDR1 is ENHRY, CDR2 SYGVKD, per germline. The CDR3 covers 14 residues. The CDR3 DNA reads as TGTGCCATCAGTGAGTCCCGGACTAGGGATGAGCAGTTCTTC. It codes for CAISESRTRDEQFF.

The chain has TRBV29-1 and TRBJ2-3; D is possibly TRBD2 (5 bases). Germline V gene data show CDR1 as SQVTM and CDR2 as ANQGSEA. CDR3 length: 16 residues. The V end lost 6 bases, the J end lost 2 bases, and 21 bases lay between the germline ends. In DNA form, the CDR3 reads TGCAGCGTCGACTCTTTGGGGTCGGACTTCACAGATACGCAGTATTTT. This codes for CSVDSLGSDFTDTQYF.

The chain carries TRBV4-1 and TRBJ2-1, with TRBD2 matching over 11 bases. This CDR3 has 18 amino acids. Germline V gene sequence: CDR1 MGHRA, CDR2 YSYEKL. V shed 0 bases and J 2 bases; nucleotides not matched to a gene: 6. CDR3 residues: CASSQEGLAALPYNEQFF. CDR3 coding DNA: TGCGCCAGCAGCCAAGAGGGACTAGCGGCCCTACCCTACAATGAGCAGTTCTTC.

The gene calls are TRBV20-1 and TRBJ2-7, with TRBD2 matching 13 bases. In germline, CDR1 is DFQATT, CDR2 SNEGSKA (reference sequence). The V segment lost 1 base and the J segment 3 bases; nucleotides outside the gene matches: 3. The CDR3 runs to 15 residues. The CDR3: CSARGGLAGDYEQYF. In DNA, the CDR3 is TGCAGTGCTAGAGGCGGACTAGCGGGAGACTACGAGCAGTACTTC.

This clonotype has more than one count but fewer than ten. The V and J genes are TRBV12-3 or TRBV12-4 and TRBJ2-6; D gene ambiguous. The CDR3 sequence is 17 residues long. V was pared by 5 bases and J by 1 base, with 15 bases between. CDR3 in DNA: TGTGCCAGCAGTCTCCATACCGGCTATTCTGGGGCCAACGTCCTGACTTTC. It translates to CASSLHTGYSGANVLTF.

The sample holds many counts of this clonotype. This chain connects TRBV7-8 to TRBJ1-5, with D uncertain. V lost 3 bases to trimming and J lost 2 bases, with 14 bases between them. The CDR3 consists of 16 residues. CDR1 is SGHVS and CDR2 is FQNEAQ in the germline V gene. CDR3 protein: CASSLVPVNGNQPQHF. The CDR3 coding sequence is TGTGCCAGCAGCTTGGTACCAGTCAACGGCAATCAGCCCCAGCATTTT.

V gene TRBV29-1 combines with J gene TRBJ2-7, with a weak D call TRBD1 (6 bases). Germline CDR1 reads SQVTM; CDR2 reads ANQGSEA. The CDR3 length is 14 residues. V dropped 1 base and J dropped 5 bases, with 15 bases sitting between them. The CDR3 spells CSVEGENRANEQYF. For the CDR3, the DNA is TGCAGCGTTGAAGGGGAGAACAGGGCCAACGAGCAGTACTTC.

The rearrangement links TRBV28 to TRBJ1-5, with 7 bases identical to TRBD1. The CDR3 has 19 residues. Germline-derived CDR1 and CDR2 are MDHEN and SYDVKM. The trim removed 1 base at V and 1 base at J, leaving 13 bases unmatched. The CDR3 spells CASSLFRTGEWRSNQPQHF. CDR3 coding DNA: TGTGCCAGCAGTTTATTTCGCACAGGGGAATGGAGAAGCAATCAGCCCCAGCATTTT.

The chain couples TRBV11-2 to TRBJ1-6; D is undetermined. Germline values: CDR1 SGHAT, CDR2 FQNNGV. Trimming shortened V by 0 bases and J by 5 bases, and 17 bases separated the two germline ends. CDR3 size: 18 residues. The CDR3 spells CASSLDPPGPPDNSPLHF. The CDR3 coding sequence is TGTGCCAGCAGCTTAGATCCCCCCGGACCGCCCGATAATTCACCCCTCCACTTT.

A few counts support this clonotype. The chain has TRBV6-2 or TRBV6-3 and TRBJ1-1; 7 bases map to TRBD1. V trimming: 6 bases; J trimming: 7 bases; junction bases outside the gene matches: 5. The CDR3 has 12 amino acids. Germline CDR1 and CDR2: MNHEY and SVGEGT. The CDR3 DNA follows: TGTGCCAGCAGCCCCACAGGGGATGAAGCTTTCTTT. Amino acids: CASSPTGDEAFF.

This chain joins TRBV7-2 and TRBJ2-7, with D unresolved. CDR3 length: 14 residues. The germline CDR1 and CDR2 sequences are SGHTA and FQGNSA. Trimming removed 0 bases from V and 2 bases from J, with 8 bases in between. CDR3 coding DNA: TGTGCCAGCAGCTTAGCAAAGGCCACCTACGAGCAGTACTTC. Amino acid sequence: CASSLAKATYEQYF.

This clonotype was counted a few times. The J gene is TRBJ2-1, the V gene TRBV15; 8 bases fit TRBD1. The CDR3 has 13 amino acids. V was clipped by 8 bases and J by 10 bases; unmatched bases: 10. CDR1 and CDR2 (germline): LNHNV, YYDKDF (reference sequence). This chain's CDR3 is CATQGAPYNEQFF. The CDR3 region has the DNA TGTGCCACCCAGGGGGCGCCTTATAACGAGCAGTTCTTC. Filled out from reference TRBV15 and TRBJ2-1, the complete variable domain reads DAMVIQNPRYQVTQFGKPVTLSCSQTLNHNVMYWYQQKSSQAPKLLFHYYDKDFNNEADTPDNFQSRRPNTSFCFLDIRSPGLGDTAMYLCATQGAPYNEQFFGPGTRLTVL.

This chain connects TRBV12-3 or TRBV12-4 to TRBJ2-7; D uncertain. The V end was cut by 5 bases, the J end by 2 bases, with 7 bases between. CDR3 length equals 12 residues. CDR3 bases: TGTGCCAGCAGTCCCCACCCCTACGAGCAGTACTTC. This sequence encodes CASSPHPYEQYF.

Here the CDR3 DNA reads TGTGCCAGCAGCCGACTAGCGGCCACAGATACGCAGTATTTT. Its translation is CASSRLAATDTQYF. The chain is built from TRBV7-8 and TRBJ2-3, with 9 bases aligning to TRBD2. The CDR3 loop spans 14 amino acids. V was clipped by 5 bases and J by 2 bases; unmatched bases: 2. Looked up from germline, CDR1 is SGHVS and CDR2 is FQNEAQ.

The chain links TRBV6-6 to TRBJ1-5; no clear D. The germline gives CDR1 MNHNY, CDR2 SVGAGI (reference sequence). V lost 5 bases and J 2 bases, leaving 16 bases between the germline ends. CDR3 length: 16 amino acids. The CDR3 DNA reads as TGTGCCAGCAGTACCACCGCAAGGGTGGGCAATCAGCCCCAGCATTTT. This translates into CASSTTARVGNQPQHF.

This clonotype was seen a few times. The DNA for the CDR3 is TGTGCCAGCAGCTTAAGTGGGACAGGGCGCCGGGATACGCAGTATTTT. The encoded protein is CASSLSGTGRRDTQYF. V is TRBV7-2 and J is TRBJ2-3; 9 bases align to TRBD1. J was trimmed by 6 bases and V by 2 bases; bases with no gene match: 9. The CDR3 extends over 16 amino acids. From germline, CDR1 is SGHTA and CDR2 FQGNSA.